The sequence of this T cell receptor beta chain was determined in a study of Graves' ophthalmopathy and Graves' hyperthyroidism. Looked up from germline, CDR1 is DFQATT and CDR2 is SNEGSKA (reference sequence). The length of the CDR3 is 14 residues. Trimming pared 0 bases from V and 1 base from J, leaving 10 bases between. General study points: Among thyroid clonotypes expanded above 0.001 frequency, most also appeared in blood.

Beta-chain TCR CDR3 regions were amplified from RNA transcripts. HTBI primers served in a first-round RT-PCR, which a second-round multiplex PCR followed. MiXCR, run by TCRdb on the multiplex PCR reads, gives a single entry per CDR3 protein. The sample carries around 170,000 distinct CDR3 sequences, less than 45% recorded once. This clonotype was found many times. Its matching antigen is unknown. The sample was peripheral blood. This clonotype originated in a woman aged 40 to 50 with Graves' ophthalmopathy. The chain has TRBV20-1 and TRBJ2-7; no clear D. The CDR3 coding sequence is TGCAGTGCTAGAGAGTGGTCCCGGTCCTACGAGCAGTACTTC. Translating it yields CSAREWSRSYEQYF.